This TCR beta chain was captured in a study of cytomegalovirus exposure and HLA in healthy donors. PCR involved 60 Vbeta and 13 Jbeta primers. Only in-frame clones appear in the TCRdb table, and some are missing; sequencing was by immunoSEQ multiplex PCR. Of about 130,000 clones detected, approximately 61% appear once; the ten largest clones hold roughly 1.7%. In regard to this clone: Its antigen is unknown.

Study-level results: Several of the most significant clusters were apparently associated with common viral pathogens in a later analysis.

Trimming cost V 0 bases and J 3 bases, with 9 bases left between them. Germline V gives CDR1 KGHSH, CDR2 LQKENI. This CDR3 has 14 residues. The gene calls are TRBV18 and TRBJ2-7, with a tentative D call TRBD1 (6 bases). Material: PBMCs. The receptor was isolated from a human donor in good health. CDR3 in DNA: TGTGCCAGCTCACCACCCGGGACACTCTACGAGCAGTACTTC. Its protein is CASSPPGTLYEQYF.